Following are 17 T cell receptor beta chains from one sample sequenced in a study of cytomegalovirus exposure and HLA in healthy donors. This table comes from immunoSEQ multiplex PCR, and its TCRdb copy is limited to in-frame clones, with some not included. The repertoire includes some 170,000 clones, more than 75% of them detected once, and more than 1.3% sits in the top ten. Sample: PBMCs. The receptors were sampled from a young woman in good health and CMV-seronegative.

This clone was seen repeatedly, ten times or more. The CDR3 loop is CASSMDPSGGVKDTQYF. The CDR3 coding sequence is TGTGCCAGCAGCATGGATCCTAGCGGGGGAGTGAAGGATACGCAGTATTTT. This chain links TRBV7-2 with TRBJ2-3; 10 bases are shared with TRBD2. V gave up 5 bases and J gave up 6 bases; unmatched junction bases: 14. Germline lookup yields CDR1 SGHTA and CDR2 FQGNSA. The CDR3 length is 17 residues. Full variable domain (outside the CDR3, taken from reference TRBV7-2 and TRBJ2-3): GAGVSQSPSNKVTEKGKDVELRCDPISGHTALYWYRQSLGQGLEFLIYFQGNSAPDKSGLPSDRFSAERTGGSVSTLTIQRTQQEDSAVYLCASSMDPSGGVKDTQYFGPGTRLTVL.

V usage is TRBV19 and J usage is TRBJ1-2; D not resolved. This CDR3 comprises 15 residues. The germline CDR1 and CDR2 sequences are LNHDA and SQIVND (reference sequence). The V end was cut by 5 bases, the J end by 8 bases, with 21 bases between. The CDR3 sequence is CASSLKLQVGYGYTF. DNA for the CDR3: TGTGCCAGTAGTCTCAAACTTCAGGTTGGATACGGCTACACCTTC.

The chain combines TRBV7-8 with TRBJ1-1, with D possibly matching TRBD1 (5 bases). Germline CDR1 is SGHVS and CDR2 is FQNEAQ. V lost 2 bases and J 0 bases, leaving 13 bases between the germline ends. The CDR3 loop spans 16 amino acids. The chain's CDR3 is CASSLRMTVLNTEAFF. The CDR3 region has the DNA TGTGCCAGCAGCTTAAGGATGACAGTCCTGAACACTGAAGCTTTCTTT. The whole variable domain, remainder taken from reference TRBV7-8 and TRBJ1-1, is GAGVSQSPRYKVAKRGQDVALRCDPISGHVSLFWYQQALGQGPEFLTYFQNEAQLDKSGLPSDRFFAERPEGSVSTLKIQRTQQEDSAVYLCASSLRMTVLNTEAFFGQGTRLTVV.

V usage is TRBV25-1 and J usage is TRBJ1-5, with TRBD1 matching 7 bases. J was trimmed by 4 bases and V by 1 base; bases with no gene match: 1. Germline V gene sequence: CDR1 MGHDK, CDR2 SYGVNS. The CDR3 spans 14 residues. The CDR3 protein is CASSESGGNQPQHF. CDR3 sequence (DNA): TGTGCCAGCAGTGAATCAGGGGGGAATCAGCCCCAGCATTTT.

The chain employs TRBV5-1 and TRBJ2-2; 10 bases fit TRBD1. This CDR3 spans 15 amino acids. Trimming cost V 4 bases and J 5 bases; bases outside gene matches: 5. In germline, CDR1 is SGHRS, CDR2 YFSETQ. CDR3 protein: CASSLRDRGTGELFF. The DNA of the CDR3 is TGCGCCAGCAGCCTCCGGGACAGGGGAACCGGGGAGCTGTTTTTT.

The V call is TRBV4-3, the J call TRBJ1-2, with TRBD1 identical over 9 bases. In germline, CDR1 is LGHNA, CDR2 YSLEER. V was pared by 3 bases and J by 4 bases, with 6 bases of the junction left unmatched. This CDR3 contains 15 residues. Here the CDR3 DNA reads TGCGCCAGCAGCCAGGGATCGGGACAGGGCTATGGCTACACCTTC. It translates to CASSQGSGQGYGYTF.

CDR3 in DNA: TGCGCCAGCAGCTTGGCCGCCAGGGGGCCCGAGCAGTACTTC. This gives the protein CASSLAARGPEQYF. The chain has TRBV5-1 and TRBJ2-7, with 8 bases identical to TRBD1. Looked up from germline, CDR1 is SGHRS and CDR2 is YFSETQ. Trimming cost V 0 bases and J 6 bases; bases outside gene matches: 5. This CDR3 region has 14 residues.

The chain carries TRBV27 and TRBJ2-1; TRBD1 agrees at 8 bases. The V gene's germline CDR1 is MNHEY and CDR2 SMNVEV (reference sequence). With 5 bases clipped from V and 4 bases from J, the junction kept 10 bases outside the gene matches. The CDR3 runs 16 residues. This CDR3 reads CASSPPTGAKYNEQFF. The CDR3 DNA sequence: TGTGCCAGCAGTCCCCCGACAGGGGCGAAATACAATGAGCAGTTCTTC.

The chain combines TRBV19 with TRBJ1-1; D gene unclear. The CDR3 spans 12 residues. Germline CDR1 and CDR2: LNHDA and SQIVND (reference sequence). V shed 9 bases and J shed 1 base, with 9 bases lying between them. This CDR3 reads CASHIGNTEAFF. The CDR3 DNA is TGTGCCAGCCACATTGGGAACACTGAAGCTTTCTTT.

This clone turned up a few times. This chain connects TRBV6-1 to TRBJ1-6, with D perhaps TRBD1 (6 bases). Per the germline V gene, CDR1 is MNHNS and CDR2 is SASEGT. Trimming left V 4 bases short and J 0 bases short, with 10 bases between. This CDR3 is 16 amino acids long. The CDR3 DNA sequence: TGTGCCAGCAGTGTAACAGGGAGCTCCTATAATTCACCCCTCCACTTT. The encoded protein is CASSVTGSSYNSPLHF.

Notes on this clone: An end of the junction differs from the germline gene, which may be a read error. This chain joins TRBV27 and TRBJ2-5; TRBD1 might be the D (5 bases). The CDR3 has 18 residues. CDR1 is MNHEY, CDR2 SMNVEV, per germline (reference sequence). The CDR3 DNA follows: TGTGCCAGCAGTCTATCCAAATACCTAGGGGATCCCGAAGAGACCCAGTACTTC. This gives the protein CASSLSKYLGDPEETQYF.

V and J are TRBV4-1 and TRBJ2-3, with D maybe TRBD2 (6 bases). Germline CDR1 is MGHRA and CDR2 is YSYEKL. V was shortened by 4 bases and J by 0 bases, with 17 bases between the two germline ends. There are 17 residues in the CDR3. This CDR3 reads CASSPNPTRTSTDTQYF. CDR3 nucleotides: TGCGCCAGCAGCCCAAACCCGACTAGAACTAGCACAGATACGCAGTATTTT.

V usage is TRBV6-6 and J usage is TRBJ2-3; 10 nucleotides align to TRBD2. The ends lost 6 bases at V and 4 bases at J; junction bases unmatched: 7. The CDR3 contains 15 residues. Germline CDR1 is MNHNY and CDR2 is SVGAGI (reference sequence). CDR3 sequence (DNA): TGTGCCAGCAGCGAGCGGGGGGGCAGGGCAGATACGCAGTATTTT. Encoded protein: CASSERGGRADTQYF.

This clone was counted a single time. V is TRBV30 and J is TRBJ1-1; D perhaps matches TRBD1 (6 bases). The CDR3 covers 13 residues. Trimming removed 4 bases from V and 2 bases from J, with 11 bases in between. Germline CDR1 and CDR2: GTSNPN and SVGIG (reference sequence). The DNA for the CDR3 is TGTGCCTGGAATTATGGGGGCAACACTGAAGCTTTCTTT. As protein: CAWNYGGNTEAFF.

The rearrangement links TRBV28 to TRBJ2-1; D might be TRBD1 (6 bases). V was trimmed by 3 bases and J by 0 bases, leaving 12 bases between them. This CDR3 is 16 amino acids long. Germline V lookup: CDR1 MDHEN, CDR2 SYDVKM. The CDR3: CASSLRTASSYNEQFF. CDR3 in DNA: TGTGCCAGCAGTTTGCGGACAGCGAGCTCCTACAATGAGCAGTTCTTC.

The chain employs TRBV2 and TRBJ2-5; 10 bases align to TRBD2. Germline V gene sequence: CDR1 SNHLY, CDR2 FYNNEI. Trimming took 4 bases from V and 7 from J; bases not matched to a gene: 0. CDR3 length equals 12 residues. The CDR3 here is CASSGLAGTQYF. CDR3 nucleotide sequence: TGTGCCAGCAGTGGACTAGCGGGGACCCAGTACTTC.

The chain has TRBV7-9 and TRBJ2-2; a possible D gene is TRBD1 (7 bases). From germline, CDR1 is SEHNR and CDR2 FQNEAQ (reference sequence). The CDR3 consists of 16 residues. Trimming cost V 4 bases and J 6 bases, with 18 bases left between them. As DNA, the CDR3 is TGTGCCAGCAGCTCCGGGGGTCAGGGGGGCGCCGGGGAGCTGTTTTTT. Protein: CASSSGGQGGAGELFF.